The entry that follows covers one T cell receptor (beta chain) sequence. The antigen it binds to is not known. No base quality values were provided; no much bigger clone lies one nucleotide off. The CDR3 regions of human TCRbeta chains were analyzed by immunosequencing. As for the original processing: Repertoire TCRs were checked for matches against a reference library of SARS-CoV-2-specific TCRs that had been generated using the MIRA antigen-specificity platform. Breadth was defined as the fraction of unique TCRs that were SARS-CoV-2-associated, and depth was defined as the fraction of total T cells that were SARS-CoV-2-associated. Using the MIRA data, each spike-specific TCR was assigned both to the spike region to which the TCR was reactive and to a CD4 or CD8 class. Log10-transformed breadth and depth values were compared by one-way ANOVA with Sidak's multiple comparisons tests. In TCRdb, the immuneACCESS table is reduced to in-frame sequences with V and J assigned. These tables do not hold every clone; where another copy was compared, an unresolved V gene accounts for under half, and the others remain unexplained. V, J and clone size reflect that table, while D and trimming were determined from the DNA. Within this sample are roughly 150,000 clones, with around 86% of them counted one time only. The ten largest account for about a tenth of the sample.

The record originates from a study of T cell responses to AZD1222 COVID-19 vaccine (dated by TCRdb to the early 2020s). A note on the overall study: TCR sequencing covered some 250 trial participants: roughly 200 given two doses of AZD1222 and about 26 given two doses of MenACWY control vaccine. Trial participants were enrolled by age into subgroups of 18-55, 56-69 and 70-plus years, and around 150, 28 and 57 TCR-sequenced participants, respectively, were included in these subgroups. The paper as a whole reports these results and caveats: Spike-specific TCR breadth and depth rose significantly after two AZD1222 doses compared with day 0 and with MenACWY recipients. Because no day 14 peak-response samples were available, the repertoires could be characterized only after the peak T cell response. The 56-69-year group was small, and its depth increase did not reach significance, likely because of low power. Nearly half of unique spike-specific TCRs reportedly recognized epitopes outside regions mutated in the B.1.351 and B.1.1.7 variants. Vaccine-associated CD4 TCRs spanned the whole spike protein, with dominant responses in regions 160-218 and 743-854. Conclusions about previously exposed vaccinees are limited, since just five to seven AZD1222 recipients were seropositive for SARS-CoV-2 at baseline. Most participants were white British and females outnumbered males, and the authors suggested that clonal diversity may have been underestimated.

The time point label, as the study defines it: about 28 days (+/-7) after the second vaccine dose. AZD1222 recipients given second doses at about 4 weeks or at about 12 weeks were pooled, since spike-specific TCR depth and breadth were not found to differ between the two schedules. Vaccinee samples came from UK trials COV001 and COV002, including a single-blind randomized controlled phase 2/3 trial of AZD1222 (ChAdOx1 nCoV-19) in healthy adults. For TCRbeta chain sequencing, PBMC samples were collected from trial participants at day 0 and at day 28 after the second dose. Trimming takes 8 bases from V and 4 bases from J, and the germline ends sit 17 bases apart. The CDR3 spans 14 residues, from the cysteine through the phenylalanine. The read is trimmed to its CDR3 DNA, 42 bases read in frame from base 1. The germline V gene sets CDR1 to MDHEN and CDR2 to SYDVKM.

The rearrangement combines TRBV28 with TRBJ1-2; the D gene is possibly TRBD1, with 5 bases matching. The sequence was collected from an adult who received the AZD1222 COVID-19 vaccine. The source material was peripheral blood, sampled 28 days after the second AZD1222 dose. This receptor has the CDR3 CASVPIGAAYGYTF. The DNA reads as follows: TGTGCCAGCGTTCCGATTGGGGCGGCCTATGGCTACACCTTC.